This T cell receptor beta chain was found in a study of immune evolution from preneoplasia to lung adenocarcinoma. Sequenced by immunoSEQ multiplex PCR; TCRdb stores in-frame clones only, minus some. The data show under 3,000 clones, with 75% to 90% seen just once and less than 6% held by the top ten. Germline values: CDR1 SNHLY, CDR2 FYNNEI. V was cut by 5 bases and J by 8 bases, with 16 bases left in between. The CDR3 consists of 15 residues. The chain joins TRBV2 to TRBJ1-6; tentatively, D is TRBD1 (6 bases). Sequences were obtained from FFPE invasive lung adenocarcinoma tissue. This sequence was found in a person aged 60-79 years with invasive lung adenocarcinoma. The DNA for the CDR3 is TGTGCCAGCAGTCCGACCAGGGGTAATGATTCACCCCTCCACTTT. It is translated as CASSPTRGNDSPLHF.